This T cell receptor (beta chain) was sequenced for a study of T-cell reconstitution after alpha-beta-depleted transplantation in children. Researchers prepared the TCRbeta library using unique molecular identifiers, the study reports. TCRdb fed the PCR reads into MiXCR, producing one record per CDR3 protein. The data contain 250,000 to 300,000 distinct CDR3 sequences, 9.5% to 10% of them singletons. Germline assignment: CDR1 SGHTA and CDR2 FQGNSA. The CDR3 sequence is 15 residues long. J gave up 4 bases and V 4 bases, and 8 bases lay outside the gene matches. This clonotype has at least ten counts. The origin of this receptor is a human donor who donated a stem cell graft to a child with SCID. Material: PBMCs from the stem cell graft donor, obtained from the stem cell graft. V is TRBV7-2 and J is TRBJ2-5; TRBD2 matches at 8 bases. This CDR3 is CASSSGTRILETQYF. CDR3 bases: TGTGCCAGCAGCTCCGGGACTAGGATCTTAGAGACCCAGTACTTC.